Sequencing of this T cell receptor beta chain was carried out in a study of radiotherapy plus CTLA-4 blockade in lung cancer. TCRdb keeps only in-frame clones here, not all; method: immunoSEQ multiplex PCR. The sample records some 45,000 clones, 65% to 85% being singletons. Note on this clone: Its target is not known.

General study points: Clones of tumor-derived TCRs expanded in blood after radiotherapy plus ipilimumab. Dynamics of early blood T cell clones, together with interferon-beta, were reportedly the best predictors of response.

The receptor was derived from a human donor with non-small cell lung cancer who had stable disease on radiotherapy plus ipilimumab. Sample: peripheral blood, taken from a patient treated with radiotherapy plus ipilimumab.

The CDR3 region has the DNA TGTGCCAGCAGCGCCCTATCCGGGACGGATAATTCACCCCTCCACTTT. This translates into CASSALSGTDNSPLHF. This chain uses TRBV9 with TRBJ1-6; D may be TRBD1 (5 bases). From germline, CDR1 is SGDLS and CDR2 YYNGEE. V was pared by 3 bases and J by 5 bases, with 15 bases between. The CDR3 extends over 16 amino acids.